This T cell receptor beta chain was profiled in a study of human T cells and chemical hapten exposure. Overall study context: Small volume differences among pooled libraries mainly caused per-sample TCR yield variation.

TCRdb fed the RACE reads into MiXCR, producing one record per CDR3 protein. This table holds 75,000 to 95,000 distinct CDR3 sequences, around 11% found once. The CDR3 runs to 14 residues. V was clipped by 3 bases and J by 3 bases, with 12 bases between them. Germline values: CDR1 SGHRS, CDR2 YFSETQ. Time point specified: patch test 1, 2 weeks after DPC sensitization. As for treatment: therapeutic diphenylcyclopropenone sensitization with weekly scalp DPC. Patients had alopecia, were aged 18 to 70, and were not pregnant. Whole blood that had not been fractionated was the source of extracted total RNA. This clonotype has a count of ten or more.

The sequences come from whole blood, collected in connection with sensitization to the hapten diphenylcyclopropenone (DPC). The chain employs TRBV5-1 and TRBJ2-5; D is perhaps TRBD1 (6 bases). The receptor was derived from an older woman with alopecia areata. Some clones in this sample may be carry-over from other donors' samples. The CDR3 DNA follows: TGCGCCAGCAGCTCTGGACAGCAGGAAGAGACCCAGTACTTC. Translation: CASSSGQQEETQYF.